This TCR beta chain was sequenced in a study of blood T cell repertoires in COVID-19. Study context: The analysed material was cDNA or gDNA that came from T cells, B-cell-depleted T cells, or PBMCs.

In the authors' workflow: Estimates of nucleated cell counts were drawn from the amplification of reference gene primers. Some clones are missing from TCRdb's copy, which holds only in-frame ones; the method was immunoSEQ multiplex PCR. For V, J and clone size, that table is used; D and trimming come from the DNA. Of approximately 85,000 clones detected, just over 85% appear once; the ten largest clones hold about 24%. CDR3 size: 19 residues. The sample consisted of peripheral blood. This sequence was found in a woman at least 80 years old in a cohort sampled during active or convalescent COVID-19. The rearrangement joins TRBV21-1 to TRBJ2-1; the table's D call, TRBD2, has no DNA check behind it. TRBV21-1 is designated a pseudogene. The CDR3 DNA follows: TGTGCCAGCAGCAAAGGCGGTCGGTCTAGCGGGATACCTCCCGATGAGCAGTTCTTC. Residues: CASSKGGRSSGIPPDEQFF.